Below are 31 T cell receptor beta chains sequenced from a single sample in a study of blood T cells in healthy people across ages (dated by TCRdb to about 2015). Library preparation was by 5' RACE. Reads for this sample came from an Illumina HiSeq 2500. The second PCR ran for about 6 to 12 cycles and used a J-beta primer mix along with a sample-barcoded 5' primer. Using fastp trimming at Q25 and MiXCR clonotype assembly, TCRdb reanalyzed the public sequencing data and kept in-frame beta chains. Duplicate CDR3 protein sequences are folded into a single record with the most common DNA and genes. The sample yields fewer than 700,000 distinct CDR3 sequences; about 43% were counted once. 25% to 35% of the sample goes to the ten largest clones. The sequenced sample was blood. All receptors derive from a man older than 75 in good health.

The chain employs TRBV6-7 and TRBJ2-1; 9 positions agree with TRBD2. TRBV6-7 has ORF status, its function being uncertain. Unmatched junction bases numbered 5, after V lost 0 bases and J lost 5 bases. CDR3 size: 16 residues. Here the CDR3 DNA reads TGTGCCAGCAGTTACTCTTCGACTAGCGGCAACAATGAGCAGTTCTTC. Amino acid sequence: CASSYSSTSGNNEQFF.

J is TRBJ2-3 and V is TRBV28; 12 positions match TRBD1. This CDR3 comprises 17 residues. The V gene's germline CDR1 is MDHEN and CDR2 SYDVKM. J was trimmed by 1 base and V by 5 bases; bases with no gene match: 7. As DNA, the CDR3 is TGTGCCAGCAGTGTGGGGACAGGGGGCCCTCGCACAGATACGCAGTATTTT. Protein sequence: CASSVGTGGPRTDTQYF.

Turning to this clonotype: Germline is not matched at one junction end, which may reflect a read error. The chain uses TRBV9 and TRBJ2-6; D possibly corresponds to TRBD1 (5 bases). The V gene's germline CDR1 is SGDLS and CDR2 YYNGEE. The CDR3 has 19 amino acids. CDR3 nucleotides: TGTGCCAGCAGCGTAGCTACGCCGACCGGTTCGACTGGGGCCAACGTCCAGACTTTC. Translated: CASSVATPTGSTGANVQTF.

There are a few counts of this clonotype. This chain uses TRBV10-1 with TRBJ1-6; D unclear. The germline CDR1 and CDR2 sequences are WNHNN and SYGVQD (reference sequence). Deletions cut 5 bases from V and 12 bases from J, with 14 bases between. The CDR3 sequence is 13 residues long. For the CDR3, the DNA is TGCGCCAGCAGTCCGGGCCTGCGTGGACCCCTCCACTTT. The encoded protein is CASSPGLRGPLHF.

The chain joins TRBV5-5 to TRBJ2-7; D perhaps matches TRBD1 (6 bases). From germline, CDR1 is SGHKS and CDR2 YYEKEE (reference sequence). CDR3 length: 12 residues. V lost 2 bases to trimming and J lost 6 bases, with 9 bases between them. CDR3 loop: CASSFRGGEQYF. In DNA, the CDR3 is TGTGCCAGCAGCTTCAGGGGTGGCGAGCAGTACTTC.

This clonotype was observed a few times. Possible read error: a much larger clone is one base away. The chain carries TRBV7-9 and TRBJ2-6; D is possibly TRBD2 (5 bases). Germline CDR1 and CDR2: SEHNR and FQNEAQ (reference sequence). Trimming shortened V by 5 bases and J by 2 bases, and 10 bases separated the two germline ends. This CDR3 has 15 amino acids. In DNA, the CDR3 is TGTGCCAGCAGCCCGGACTGGGCTGGGGCCAACGTCCTGACTTTC. Translating it yields CASSPDWAGANVLTF.

The chain employs TRBV20-1 and TRBJ2-1; the D is unclear. Germline V gene data show CDR1 as DFQATT and CDR2 as SNEGSKA (reference sequence). This CDR3 is 15 amino acids long. Trimming removed 2 bases at V and 1 base at J, with 12 bases between. Here the CDR3 reads CSARSGKGSYNEQFF. CDR3 coding DNA: TGCAGTGCTAGATCCGGTAAGGGTTCCTACAATGAGCAGTTCTTC.

This chain uses TRBV20-1 with TRBJ2-7; the match to TRBD2 covers 10 bases. Trimming cost V 5 bases and J 0 bases; bases outside gene matches: 4. The CDR3 totals 14 residues. Looked up from germline, CDR1 is DFQATT and CDR2 is SNEGSKA (reference sequence). The DNA of the CDR3 is TGCAGTGCTGTTAGCGGGGGGACCTCCTACGAGCAGTACTTC. This gives the protein CSAVSGGTSYEQYF.

J is TRBJ2-5 and V is TRBV5-1; D call uncertain. Trimming removed 3 bases from V and 0 bases from J, with 6 bases in between. The germline V gene encodes CDR1 SGHRS and CDR2 YFSETQ. The CDR3 consists of 13 residues. CDR3 sequence: CASSSRDQETQYF. The CDR3 DNA reads as TGCGCCAGCAGCTCCCGGGACCAAGAGACCCAGTACTTC.

This clonotype was detected many times. V is TRBV2 and J is TRBJ2-7; TRBD1 matches at 11 bases. Germline-derived CDR1 and CDR2 are SNHLY and FYNNEI. There are 13 residues in the CDR3. Trimming cost V 6 bases and J 4 bases; bases outside gene matches: 2. CDR3: CASRRDRGYEQYF. The DNA of the CDR3 is TGTGCCAGCAGGCGGGACAGGGGGTACGAGCAGTACTTC.

This clonotype was seen only a few times. The V gene is TRBV7-2, the J gene TRBJ2-2; D is undetermined. The CDR3 loop spans 16 amino acids. The germline CDR1 and CDR2 sequences are SGHTA and FQGNSA. V was shortened by 2 bases and J by 0 bases, with 10 bases between the two germline ends. This CDR3 is CASSLRRGANTGELFF. The CDR3 DNA follows: TGTGCCAGCAGCTTAAGGAGAGGAGCGAACACCGGGGAGCTGTTTTTT.

The genes are TRBV6-2 or TRBV6-3 and TRBJ2-7; 7 bases align to TRBD1. The V and J ends lost 5 bases and 0 bases, in that order; junction bases with no gene match: 7. The CDR3 covers 15 residues. The germline CDR1 and CDR2 sequences are MNHEY and SVGEGT. The CDR3 is CASSKQGLHSYEQYF. Written as DNA, the CDR3 is TGTGCCAGCAGTAAACAGGGGTTACACTCCTACGAGCAGTACTTC.

This chain connects TRBV5-1 to TRBJ2-1; TRBD2 matches at 9 bases. From germline, CDR1 is SGHRS and CDR2 YFSETQ. CDR3 size: 15 residues. V dropped 2 bases and J dropped 6; count of bases not matched to a gene: 6. The DNA for the CDR3 is TGCGCCAGCAGCTTCTTAGCGGGAGCGGGCAATGAGCAGTTCTTC. The encoded protein is CASSFLAGAGNEQFF.

This clonotype was detected only once. Since a much larger clone is just one base distant, this may be a read error. This sequence joins TRBV7-2 and TRBJ2-5; D could derive from TRBD1 or TRBD2 (5 bases each). The CDR3 is 15 amino acids. The germline V and J ends were trimmed by 6 bases and 6 bases, with 20 bases remaining between them. Germline V gives CDR1 SGHTA, CDR2 FQGNSA. The DNA for the CDR3 is TGTGCCAGCAGTAACCGGGGCCGGGGATGGCAGACCCAGTACTTC. As protein: CASSNRGRGWQTQYF.

This clonotype was picked up a small number of times. The chain combines TRBV20-1 with TRBJ2-3, with D uncertain. Germline-derived CDR1 and CDR2 are DFQATT and SNEGSKA (reference sequence). With 6 bases removed from V and 0 bases from J, the gap between germline ends came to 10 bases. CDR3 length: 13 residues. The CDR3 DNA sequence: TGCAGTGCAGGAATCTCTAGCACAGATACGCAGTATTTT. It translates to CSAGISSTDTQYF.

The V call is TRBV5-1, the J call TRBJ1-2, with a weak D call TRBD1 (6 bases). The CDR3 length is 14 residues. Per germline, CDR1 SGHRS and CDR2 YFSETQ. The V and J ends lost 5 bases and 6 bases respectively, with 17 bases between them. The CDR3 loop reads CASRPGQRVDGYTF. The CDR3 coding sequence is TGCGCCAGCAGGCCAGGACAGAGGGTGGATGGCTACACCTTC.

V usage is TRBV4-1 and J usage is TRBJ2-5; perhaps TRBD1 as D (6 bases). Germline V gene sequence: CDR1 MGHRA, CDR2 YSYEKL. Trimming took 0 bases from V and 11 from J, leaving 22 bases between them. This CDR3 is built from 16 residues. In nucleotides, the CDR3 is TGCGCCAGCAGCCAAGACGGACAGTTCTCCTGGGATGAGCAGTACTTC. This sequence encodes CASSQDGQFSWDEQYF.

This clonotype was recorded a few times. The chain combines TRBV6-2 or TRBV6-3 with TRBJ2-7; 14 positions agree with TRBD2. CDR1 and CDR2 from the germline V gene are MNHEY and SVGEGT. Unmatched junction bases numbered 7, after V lost 6 bases and J lost 6 bases. The CDR3 extends over 15 amino acids. CDR3 nucleotide sequence: TGTGCCAGCAGCCCAGACGGGACTAGCGGGGGCGAGCAGTACTTC. This codes for CASSPDGTSGGEQYF.

The chain joins TRBV2 to TRBJ1-6; 7 bases are shared with TRBD1. The CDR3 is made up of 16 amino acids. Per the germline V gene, CDR1 is SNHLY and CDR2 is FYNNEI. V was pared by 6 bases and J by 5 bases, with 10 bases of the junction left unmatched. CDR3 sequence (DNA): TGTGCCAGCAGACTTACAGGGGCCTGGGATAATTCACCCCTCCACTTT. It encodes CASRLTGAWDNSPLHF.

The chain couples TRBV6-1 to TRBJ1-5; 7 bases align to TRBD1. The germline V gene has CDR1 MNHNS and CDR2 SASEGT. Trimming took 3 bases from V and 2 from J; bases not matched to a gene: 7. The CDR3 length is 16 residues. In DNA form, the CDR3 reads TGTGCCAGCAGTGACACAGGGGTTAGGGGCAATCAGCCCCAGCATTTT. This sequence encodes CASSDTGVRGNQPQHF.

This clonotype turned up a few times. The J gene is TRBJ2-3, the V gene TRBV9; D uncertain. The CDR3 length is 14 residues. V lost 6 bases to trimming and J lost 4 bases, with 15 bases between them. Germline V CDR1 and CDR2: SGDLS, YYNGEE. CDR3 DNA sequence: TGTGCCAGCACCCAGGCGGTCTGGGCAGATACGCAGTATTTT. The encoded protein is CASTQAVWADTQYF.

The chain carries TRBV9 and TRBJ2-3; possibly TRBD2 for D (6 bases). Germline V gene data show CDR1 as SGDLS and CDR2 as YYNGEE. The CDR3 contains 17 residues. V lost 0 bases and J 1 base, leaving 15 bases between the germline ends. The CDR3 spells CASSVVDGSGRTDTQYF. CDR3 nucleotides: TGTGCCAGCAGCGTAGTTGATGGTAGCGGACGCACAGATACGCAGTATTTT.

V and J are TRBV27 and TRBJ2-3, with D perhaps matching TRBD2 (6 bases). The germline CDR1 and CDR2 sequences are MNHEY and SMNVEV (reference sequence). The V end lost 8 bases, the J end lost 0 bases, and 12 bases lay between the germline ends. CDR3 length equals 14 residues. In nucleotides, the CDR3 is TGTGCCAGCGGACTACTTGCTAGCACAGATACGCAGTATTTT. Encoded protein: CASGLLASTDTQYF.

This sequence joins TRBV20-1 and TRBJ2-5, with 9 positions matching TRBD2. The V gene end was trimmed by 6 bases and the J gene end by 11 bases; junction bases not matched to a gene: 22. The CDR3 extends over 16 amino acids. Germline V CDR1 and CDR2: DFQATT, SNEGSKA (reference sequence). The chain's CDR3 is CSASLRAGGTYNEQYF. The DNA for the CDR3 is TGCAGTGCCAGCTTGCGAGCGGGAGGCACCTACAATGAGCAGTACTTC.

The V gene is TRBV6-2 or TRBV6-3, the J gene TRBJ2-3; D is ambiguous. V gave up 2 bases and J gave up 11 bases, with 14 bases separating them. There are 13 residues in the CDR3. Per germline, CDR1 MNHEY and CDR2 SVGEGT. The CDR3 DNA sequence: TGTGCCAGCAGTTACGGTTGGGCCGACGGGCAGTATTTT. Residues: CASSYGWADGQYF.

This clonotype occurred a few times. This chain uses TRBV20-1 with TRBJ2-5, with D unclear. V lost 4 bases, J lost 5 bases, and 11 bases lay in between. CDR1 is DFQATT, CDR2 SNEGSKA, per germline (reference sequence). The CDR3 spans 12 residues. CDR3 sequence reads: CSATLGWETQYF. The CDR3 bases are TGCAGTGCTACATTGGGGTGGGAGACCCAGTACTTC.

The chain recombines TRBV6-5 with TRBJ2-2; 10 nucleotides match TRBD1. V gave up 5 bases and J gave up 2 bases; unmatched junction bases: 5. The CDR3 has 16 amino acids. Germline-derived CDR1 and CDR2 are MNHEY and SVGAGI. CDR3 sequence (DNA): TGTGCCAGCAGTAGACAGGGGGCCTATAACACCGGGGAGCTGTTTTTT. Protein sequence: CASSRQGAYNTGELFF.

This clonotype occurred a few times. The rearrangement joins TRBV29-1 to TRBJ2-1; possibly TRBD1 or TRBD2 for D (5 bases each). This CDR3 comprises 11 residues. CDR1 is SQVTM and CDR2 is ANQGSEA in the germline V gene. The CDR3 is CTGTRYNEQFF. CDR3 sequence (DNA): TGCACAGGGACCCGATACAATGAGCAGTTCTTC.

This clonotype came up many times. The chain is built from TRBV28 and TRBJ2-3, with D possibly matching TRBD1 (5 bases). There are 14 residues in the CDR3. Looked up from germline, CDR1 is MDHEN and CDR2 is SYDVKM. V was cut by 7 bases and J by 3 bases, with 14 bases left in between. CDR3 amino acids: CASTLDSKTDTQYF. The CDR3 DNA follows: TGTGCCAGCACCCTCGACAGTAAGACAGATACGCAGTATTTT.

This chain links TRBV6-2 or TRBV6-3 with TRBJ2-1; TRBD1 agrees at 9 bases. Germline V CDR1 and CDR2: MNHEY, SVGEGT. Trimming cost V 10 bases and J 5 bases; bases outside gene matches: 9. The CDR3 sequence is 14 residues long. The CDR3 DNA reads as TGTGCCAACAGCGGGACAGGGAAAAACAATGAGCAGTTCTTC. Protein product: CANSGTGKNNEQFF.

This clonotype was counted a few times. This chain uses TRBV20-1 with TRBJ2-1; no definite D call. The CDR3 loop spans 11 amino acids. Germline V gene lookup returns CDR1 DFQATT and CDR2 SNEGSKA (reference sequence). V lost 0 bases and J lost 15, with 12 bases in between. The CDR3 reads CSARDLAVGFF. CDR3 in DNA: TGCAGTGCTAGAGATTTGGCGGTTGGGTTCTTC.